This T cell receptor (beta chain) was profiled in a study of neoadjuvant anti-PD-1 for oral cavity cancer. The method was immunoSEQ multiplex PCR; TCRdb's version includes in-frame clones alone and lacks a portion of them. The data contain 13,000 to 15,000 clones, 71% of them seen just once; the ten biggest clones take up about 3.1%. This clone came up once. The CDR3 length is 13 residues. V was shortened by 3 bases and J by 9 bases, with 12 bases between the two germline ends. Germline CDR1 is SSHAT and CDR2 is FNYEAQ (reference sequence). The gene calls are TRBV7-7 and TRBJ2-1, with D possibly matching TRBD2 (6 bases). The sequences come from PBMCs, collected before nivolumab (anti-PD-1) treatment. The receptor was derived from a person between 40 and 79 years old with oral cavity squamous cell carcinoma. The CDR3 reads CASSFGSGGEQFF. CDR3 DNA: TGTGCCAGCAGCTTCGGGAGTGGTGGTGAGCAGTTCTTC.